This record concerns one TCR beta chain sequence. TCRdb's copy holds only in-frame clones and misses some; the assay was immunoSEQ multiplex PCR. The table lists 95,000 to 100,000 clones, roughly 78% of them singletons, with approximately 2% in the top ten. This entry is derived from a study of control samples from healthy donors and cancer patients. Trimming removed 5 bases from V and 5 bases from J; junction bases left unmatched: 11. Per germline, CDR1 MDHEN and CDR2 SYDVKM. The CDR3 extends over 17 amino acids. This clonotype was sampled from a man in his 60s in good health. The rearrangement joins TRBV28 to TRBJ2-5; 13 positions agree with TRBD2. Sequencing used blood. The chain's CDR3 is CASSPGTSGTRTETQYF. The CDR3 DNA reads as TGTGCCAGCAGTCCGGGGACTAGCGGGACACGAACGGAGACCCAGTACTTC.